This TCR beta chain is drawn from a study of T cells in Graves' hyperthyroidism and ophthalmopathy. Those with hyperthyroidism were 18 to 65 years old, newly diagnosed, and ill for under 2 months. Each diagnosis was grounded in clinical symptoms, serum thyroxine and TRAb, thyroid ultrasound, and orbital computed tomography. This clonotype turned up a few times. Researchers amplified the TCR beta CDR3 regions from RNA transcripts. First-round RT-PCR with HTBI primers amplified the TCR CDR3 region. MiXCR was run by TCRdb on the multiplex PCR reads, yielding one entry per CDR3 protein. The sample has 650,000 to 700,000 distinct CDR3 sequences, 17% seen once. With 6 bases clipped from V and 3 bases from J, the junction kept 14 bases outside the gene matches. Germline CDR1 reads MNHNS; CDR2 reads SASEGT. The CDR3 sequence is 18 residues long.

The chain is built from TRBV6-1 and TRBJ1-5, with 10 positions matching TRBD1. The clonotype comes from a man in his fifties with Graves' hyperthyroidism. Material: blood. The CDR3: CASSPPKTGGDPNQPQHF. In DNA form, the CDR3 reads TGTGCCAGCAGCCCGCCCAAGACAGGGGGCGATCCCAATCAGCCCCAGCATTTT.